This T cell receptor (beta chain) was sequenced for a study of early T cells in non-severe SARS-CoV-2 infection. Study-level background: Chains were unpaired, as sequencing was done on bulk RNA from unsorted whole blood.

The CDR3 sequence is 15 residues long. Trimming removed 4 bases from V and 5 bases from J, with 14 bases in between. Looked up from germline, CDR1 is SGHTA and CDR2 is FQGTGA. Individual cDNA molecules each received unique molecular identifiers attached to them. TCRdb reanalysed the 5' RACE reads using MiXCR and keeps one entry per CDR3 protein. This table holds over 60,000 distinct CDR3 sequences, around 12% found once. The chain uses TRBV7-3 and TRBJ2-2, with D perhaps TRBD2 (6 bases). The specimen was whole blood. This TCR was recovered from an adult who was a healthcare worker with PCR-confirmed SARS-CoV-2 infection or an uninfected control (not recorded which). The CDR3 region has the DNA TGTGCCAGCAGCTCCCATAGCGGTGGGACCGGGGAGCTGTTTTTT. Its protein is CASSSHSGGTGELFF.